This entry lists 24 T cell receptor beta chains sequenced from one sample in a study of blood T cell dynamics during melanoma immunotherapy. Only in-frame clones appear in the TCRdb table, and some are missing; sequencing was by immunoSEQ multiplex PCR. The sample shows around 12,000 clones, 80% to 85% of them seen only once. The time point: week 3, after first cycle of checkpoint inhibitor. This material consisted of blood, taken from a patient treated with checkpoint blockade. These receptor sequences come from a human donor with melanoma.

This clone was seen once. The gene calls are TRBV20-1 and TRBJ1-6; no clear D gene. Per germline, CDR1 DFQATT and CDR2 SNEGSKA (reference sequence). Trimming took 4 bases from V and 13 from J, leaving 8 bases between them. The CDR3 has 10 residues. Here the CDR3 reads CSAIAYPLHF. The CDR3 DNA reads as TGCAGTGCTATTGCTTACCCCCTCCACTTT.

This sequence joins TRBV29-1 and TRBJ2-1; D may be TRBD2 (6 bases). V was pared by 3 bases and J by 7 bases, with 22 bases between. Germline CDR1 reads SQVTM; CDR2 reads ANQGSEA. This CDR3 comprises 16 residues. The CDR3 loop is CSVDSLVEGIGNEQFF. The DNA of the CDR3 is TGCAGCGTTGATTCCCTGGTGGAGGGCATAGGGAATGAGCAGTTCTTC.

The J gene is TRBJ2-3, the V gene TRBV7-2; D ambiguous. V was trimmed by 1 base and J by 2 bases, leaving 10 bases between them. The CDR3 is 15 residues long. CDR1 and CDR2 from the germline V gene are SGHTA and FQGNSA. The CDR3 is CASSLEAYLTDTQYF. In DNA, the CDR3 is TGTGCCAGCAGCTTAGAGGCCTACCTCACAGATACGCAGTATTTT.

V usage is TRBV9 and J usage is TRBJ2-5, with 8 bases lining up with TRBD2. V dropped 0 bases and J dropped 4; count of bases not matched to a gene: 5. The CDR3 extends over 15 amino acids. CDR1 SGDLS and CDR2 YYNGEE come from the germline V gene. This CDR3 reads CASSVEAGGGETQYF. Written as DNA, the CDR3 is TGTGCCAGCAGCGTAGAGGCCGGGGGGGGAGAGACCCAGTACTTC.

The gene calls are TRBV6-1 and TRBJ1-4; D may be TRBD1 (6 bases). This CDR3 is 11 amino acids long. V lost 8 bases to trimming and J lost 12 bases, with 13 bases between them. Per germline, CDR1 MNHNS and CDR2 SASEGT. CDR3 sequence: CASPNPGELFF. In nucleotides, the CDR3 is TGTGCCAGCCCCAACCCAGGGGAACTGTTTTTT.

The chain links TRBV5-4 to TRBJ2-2; 11 bases fit TRBD2. Germline CDR1 is SGHNT and CDR2 is YYREEE (reference sequence). V gave up 3 bases and J gave up 1 base; unmatched junction bases: 2. This CDR3 is built from 16 residues. CDR3 protein: CASSSLAGGNTGELFF. The DNA of the CDR3 is TGTGCCAGCAGCTCCCTAGCGGGGGGGAACACCGGGGAGCTGTTTTTT.

Comment on this clone: A far larger clone is one base from this, pointing to a likely read error. This sample includes further DNA sequences coding for the same CDR3. The genes are TRBV5-4 and TRBJ1-4; possible D gene TRBD1, 5 bases. Germline loops: CDR1 SGHNT, CDR2 YYREEE (reference sequence). Trimming removed 4 bases at V and 0 bases at J, with 16 bases between. The CDR3 contains 17 residues. CDR3 loop: CASSQGSGRPTNEKLFF. The CDR3 DNA is TGTGCCAGCAGCCAAGGGTCGGGGCGGCCAACTAATGAAAAACTGTTTTTT.

This sequence joins TRBV11-2 and TRBJ2-1; 10 bases match TRBD2. This CDR3 contains 13 residues. CDR1 is SGHAT and CDR2 is FQNNGV in the germline V gene. Trimming cost V 5 bases and J 9 bases; bases outside gene matches: 4. The CDR3 sequence: CASSASGGFEQFF. The CDR3, as DNA: TGTGCCAGCAGCGCTAGCGGGGGTTTTGAGCAGTTCTTC.

The chain recombines TRBV7-2 with TRBJ2-1; 8 bases match TRBD2. Germline V lookup: CDR1 SGHTA, CDR2 FQGNSA. The CDR3 loop spans 17 amino acids. The V gene end was trimmed by 5 bases and the J gene end by 3 bases; junction bases not matched to a gene: 12. The CDR3 loop reads CASSSSLVAGGYNEQFF. CDR3 bases: TGTGCCAGCAGCAGCAGCCTGGTGGCGGGGGGCTACAATGAGCAGTTCTTC.

This chain links TRBV7-8 with TRBJ1-2; D is uncertain. This CDR3 spans 13 amino acids. Trimming shortened V by 7 bases and J by 8 bases, and 17 bases separated the two germline ends. CDR1 is SGHVS, CDR2 FQNEAQ, per germline. Here the CDR3 reads CASTDVLVGGYTF. In nucleotides, the CDR3 is TGTGCCAGCACCGACGTGTTGGTAGGAGGCTACACCTTC.

The chain carries TRBV30 and TRBJ1-5, with a possible D match to TRBD1 (6 bases). This CDR3 comprises 15 residues. CDR1 is GTSNPN, CDR2 SVGIG, per germline (reference sequence). Deletions cut 0 bases from V and 2 bases from J, with 11 bases between. The CDR3 reads CAWSVPGGRNQPQHF. CDR3 DNA sequence: TGTGCCTGGAGTGTACCGGGGGGCCGCAATCAGCCCCAGCATTTT.

The CDR3 protein is CASTPLPGAYGYTF. The CDR3 nucleotides read TGTGCCAGCACCCCTCTTCCAGGAGCCTATGGCTACACCTTC. The V gene is TRBV28, the J gene TRBJ1-2; no firm D call. Germline assignment: CDR1 MDHEN and CDR2 SYDVKM. The CDR3 extends over 14 amino acids. V shed 7 bases and J shed 4 bases, with 16 bases lying between them.

With respect to this clone: Sequence at one end of the junction differs from germline and may be a read error. The rearrangement uses TRBV5-1 and TRBJ1-1, with D maybe TRBD1 (5 bases). Germline loops: CDR1 SGHRS, CDR2 YFSETQ. CDR3 length equals 16 residues. CDR3 region: CASSLLGGGGNTEAFF. The CDR3 DNA is TGTGCCAGCAGCTTGCTGGGGGGGGGAGGCAACACTGAAGCTTTCTTT. Full variable domain (outside the CDR3, taken from reference TRBV5-1 and TRBJ1-1): KAGVTQTPRYLIKTRGQQVTLSCSPISGHRSVSWYQQTPGQGLQFLFEYFSETQRNKGNFPGRFSGRQFSNSRSEMNVSTLELGDSALYLCASSLLGGGGNTEAFFGQGTRLTVV.

The chain uses TRBV7-2 and TRBJ2-1; D is undetermined. The CDR3 is 11 amino acids. The germline V and J ends were trimmed by 5 bases and 8 bases, with 7 bases remaining between them. Looked up from germline, CDR1 is SGHTA and CDR2 is FQGNSA. The CDR3 here is CASSPSHEQFF. DNA of the CDR3: TGTGCCAGCAGCCCCTCGCATGAGCAGTTCTTC.

The rearrangement uses TRBV6-6 and TRBJ2-7; possibly TRBD2 for D (6 bases). The germline CDR1 and CDR2 sequences are MNHNY and SVGAGI (reference sequence). V was cut by 5 bases and J by 6 bases, with 14 bases left in between. This CDR3 contains 13 residues. In DNA form, the CDR3 reads TGTGCCAGCAGTCAGACGGCGGGGACCGAGCAGTACTTC. Encoded protein: CASSQTAGTEQYF.

CDR3 DNA: TGTGCCAGCAGCTTATCGGGGGGCATTGAGACCCAGTACTTC. This gives the protein CASSLSGGIETQYF. The chain has TRBV7-2 and TRBJ2-5; weak D call: TRBD2 (7 bases). V lost 2 bases to trimming and J lost 5 bases, with 12 bases between them. The CDR3 runs 14 residues. From germline, CDR1 is SGHTA and CDR2 FQGNSA.

The chain carries TRBV4-3 and TRBJ1-2; D not certain. The CDR3 covers 12 residues. Trimming pared 0 bases from V and 8 bases from J, leaving 7 bases between. Germline CDR1 reads LGHNA; CDR2 reads YSLEER. For the CDR3, the DNA is TGCGCCAGCAGCCAAGAAGGTTGGGGCTACACCTTC. Translation gives CASSQEGWGYTF.

V usage is TRBV19 and J usage is TRBJ2-1, with 14 bases that match TRBD2. Germline V gene sequence: CDR1 LNHDA, CDR2 SQIVND (reference sequence). Losses at the gene ends were 5 bases for V and 4 bases for J; bases not matched to a gene: 13. The CDR3 totals 19 residues. CDR3 sequence (DNA): TGTGCCAGTAGTCCTACCCGCCTGGGACTAGCGGGGGAGTACAATGAGCAGTTCTTC. Amino acid sequence: CASSPTRLGLAGEYNEQFF.

The chain carries TRBV28 and TRBJ2-7; D unresolved. The V end was cut by 4 bases, the J end by 4 bases, with 5 bases between. This CDR3 contains 11 residues. Germline values: CDR1 MDHEN, CDR2 SYDVKM. In DNA, the CDR3 is TGTGCCAGCAGTTCGGAATACGAGCAGTACTTC. Translating gives CASSSEYEQYF.

The V gene is TRBV7-2, the J gene TRBJ2-1; D is unclear. This CDR3 has 12 residues. V lost 5 bases to trimming and J lost 7 bases, with 9 bases between them. Germline assignment: CDR1 SGHTA and CDR2 FQGNSA. CDR3 sequence (DNA): TGTGCCAGCAGCCGAAGTGGGAATGAGCAGTTCTTC. Translation gives CASSRSGNEQFF.

The chain uses TRBV6-1 and TRBJ2-7; D call uncertain. The V end was cut by 6 bases, the J end by 0 bases, with 9 bases between. There are 13 residues in the CDR3. CDR1 is MNHNS and CDR2 is SASEGT in the germline V gene. Written as DNA, the CDR3 is TGTGCCAGCAGCAAGTTCAGCTCCTACGAGCAGTACTTC. This codes for CASSKFSSYEQYF.

This clone has only one observation. The chain joins TRBV9 to TRBJ2-1; 9 nucleotides agree with TRBD1. CDR1 is SGDLS and CDR2 is YYNGEE in the germline V gene. Trimming cost V 1 base and J 8 bases; bases outside gene matches: 7. This CDR3 spans 15 amino acids. CDR3 sequence (DNA): TGTGCCAGCAGCGTATCGGGGACAGGGATACATGAGCAGTTCTTC. It encodes CASSVSGTGIHEQFF.

The chain couples TRBV28 to TRBJ1-1; D perhaps matches TRBD1 (6 bases). Germline CDR1 is MDHEN and CDR2 is SYDVKM. V was clipped by 11 bases and J by 3 bases, with 22 bases between them. This CDR3 contains 15 residues. The CDR3 bases are TGTGCCCAAACCCCGCAAGGGGGTGTGGACACTGAAGCTTTCTTT. As protein: CAQTPQGGVDTEAFF.

By sample fraction, this clone is medium-sized. This chain uses TRBV19 with TRBJ2-1; 9 positions agree with TRBD2. The CDR3 sequence is 15 residues long. The germline V gene encodes CDR1 LNHDA and CDR2 SQIVND (reference sequence). Trimming cost V 2 bases and J 9 bases; bases outside gene matches: 8. Written as DNA, the CDR3 is TGTGCCAGTAGTATAAGTGCGGGGGGGCCGAGTGAGCAGTTCTTC. Amino acids: CASSISAGGPSEQFF.